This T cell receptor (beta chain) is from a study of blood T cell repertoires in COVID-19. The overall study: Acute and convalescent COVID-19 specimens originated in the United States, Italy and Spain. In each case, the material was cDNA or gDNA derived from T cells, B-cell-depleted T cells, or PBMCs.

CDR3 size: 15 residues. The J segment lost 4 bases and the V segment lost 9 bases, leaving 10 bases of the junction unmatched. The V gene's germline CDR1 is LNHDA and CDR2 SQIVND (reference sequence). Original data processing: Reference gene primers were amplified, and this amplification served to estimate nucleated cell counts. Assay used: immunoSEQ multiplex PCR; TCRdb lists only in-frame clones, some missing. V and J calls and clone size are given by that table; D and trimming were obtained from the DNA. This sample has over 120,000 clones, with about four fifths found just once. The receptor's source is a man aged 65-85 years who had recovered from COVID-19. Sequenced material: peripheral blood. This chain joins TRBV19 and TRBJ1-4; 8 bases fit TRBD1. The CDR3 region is CASLRRDRLNEKLFF. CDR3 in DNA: TGTGCCAGCCTACGGCGGGACAGGCTTAATGAAAAACTGTTTTTT.